This TCR beta chain was retrieved from a study of blood T cell repertoires in COVID-19. Study-level information: Italy, Spain and the United States were the sources of the convalescent and acute COVID-19 samples.

In the source study's methods: Amplification from reference gene primers served as the basis for estimated nucleated cell counts. Assay used: immunoSEQ multiplex PCR; TCRdb lists only in-frame clones, some missing. The DNA gave D and trimming, while V, J and clone size come from that table. The sample records some 190,000 clones, roughly 88% being singletons. V lost 3 bases to trimming and J lost 3 bases; unmatched junction nucleotides: 1. CDR1 is SGDLS, CDR2 YYNGEE, per germline. This CDR3 region has 16 residues. V gene TRBV9 combines with J gene TRBJ2-2, with 14 bases identical to TRBD2. Source material: peripheral blood. This TCR was sampled from a man in his 60s with acute or convalescent COVID-19. The CDR3 sequence is CASSGGLAGDTGELFF. DNA for the CDR3: TGTGCCAGCAGCGGGGGACTAGCGGGAGACACCGGGGAGCTGTTTTTT.